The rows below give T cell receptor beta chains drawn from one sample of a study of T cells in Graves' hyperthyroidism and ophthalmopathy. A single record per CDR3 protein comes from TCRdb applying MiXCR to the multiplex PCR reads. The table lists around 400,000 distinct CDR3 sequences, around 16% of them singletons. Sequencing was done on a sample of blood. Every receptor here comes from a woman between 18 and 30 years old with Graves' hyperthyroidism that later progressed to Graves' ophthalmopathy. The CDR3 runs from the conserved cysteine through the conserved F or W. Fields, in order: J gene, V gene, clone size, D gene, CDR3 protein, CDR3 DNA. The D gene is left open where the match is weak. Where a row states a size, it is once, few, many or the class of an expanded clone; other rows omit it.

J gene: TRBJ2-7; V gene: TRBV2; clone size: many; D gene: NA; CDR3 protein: CASSVGTGLTYEQYF; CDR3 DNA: TGTGCCAGCAGTGTGGGGACTGGGTTGACATACGAGCAGTACTTC
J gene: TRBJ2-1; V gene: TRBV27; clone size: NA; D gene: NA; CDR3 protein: CASQGGNNEQFF; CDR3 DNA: TGTGCCAGCCAAGGGGGGAACAATGAGCAGTTCTTC
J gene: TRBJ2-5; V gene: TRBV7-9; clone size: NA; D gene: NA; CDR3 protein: CASSLGGQGATQYF; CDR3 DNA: TGTGCCAGCAGCTTAGGTGGGCAGGGAGCGACCCAGTACTTC
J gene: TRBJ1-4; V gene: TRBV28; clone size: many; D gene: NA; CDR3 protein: CASSFLSTNEKLFF; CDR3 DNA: TGTGCCAGCAGTTTTCTTTCAACTAATGAAAAACTGTTTTTT
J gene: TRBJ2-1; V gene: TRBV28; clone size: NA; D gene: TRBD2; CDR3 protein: CASRVRLAGGSNEQFF; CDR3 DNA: TGTGCCAGCAGGGTCAGACTAGCGGGAGGATCGAATGAGCAGTTCTTC
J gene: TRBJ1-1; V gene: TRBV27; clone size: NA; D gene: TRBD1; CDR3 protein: CASISTGGYTEAFF; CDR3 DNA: TGTGCCAGCATATCGACAGGGGGGTACACTGAAGCTTTCTTT
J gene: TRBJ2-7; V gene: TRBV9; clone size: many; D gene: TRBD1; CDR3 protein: CASSVRDRVPYEQYF; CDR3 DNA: TGTGCCAGCAGCGTCCGGGACAGGGTACCCTACGAGCAGTACTTC
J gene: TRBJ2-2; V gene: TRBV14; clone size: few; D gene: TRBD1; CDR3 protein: CASSQAGGQINTGELFF; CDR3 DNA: TGTGCCAGCAGCCAAGCTGGGGGACAGATTAACACCGGGGAGCTGTTTTTT
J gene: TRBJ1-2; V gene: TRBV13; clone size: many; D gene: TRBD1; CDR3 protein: CASSSSGQEYGYTF; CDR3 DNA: TGTGCCAGCAGCTCGTCGGGACAGGAGTATGGCTACACCTTC
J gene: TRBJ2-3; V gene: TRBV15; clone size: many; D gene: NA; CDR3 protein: CATSREADGTDTQYF; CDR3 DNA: TGTGCCACCAGCAGAGAAGCGGACGGGACAGATACGCAGTATTTT
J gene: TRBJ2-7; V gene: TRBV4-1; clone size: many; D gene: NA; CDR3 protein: CASSQEQAYEQYF; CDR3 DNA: TGCGCCAGCAGCCAGGAACAGGCCTACGAGCAGTACTTC
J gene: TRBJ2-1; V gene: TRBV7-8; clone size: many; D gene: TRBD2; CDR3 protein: CASATGTSGSNEQFF; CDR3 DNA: TGTGCCAGCGCCACCGGGACTAGCGGGAGTAATGAGCAGTTCTTC
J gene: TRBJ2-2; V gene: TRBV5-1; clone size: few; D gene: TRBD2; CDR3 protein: CASTQPGLALPGELFF; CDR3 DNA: TGCGCCAGCACACAACCGGGACTAGCATTACCCGGGGAGCTGTTTTTT
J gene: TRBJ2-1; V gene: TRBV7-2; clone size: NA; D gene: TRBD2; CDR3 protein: CASSLVGGRASEQFF; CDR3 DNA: TGTGCCAGCAGCTTAGTGGGGGGGAGGGCCTCTGAGCAGTTCTTC
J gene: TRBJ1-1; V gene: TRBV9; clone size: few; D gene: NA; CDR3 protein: CASSGGHNTEAFF; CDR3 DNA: TGTGCCAGCAGCGGGGGACACAACACTGAAGCTTTCTTT
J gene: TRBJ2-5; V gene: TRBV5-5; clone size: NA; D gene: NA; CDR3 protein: CASSSDGQETQYF; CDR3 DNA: TGTGCCAGCAGCTCGGACGGACAAGAGACCCAGTACTTC
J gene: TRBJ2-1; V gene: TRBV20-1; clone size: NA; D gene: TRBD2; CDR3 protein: CSARAKGLAGAGNEQFF; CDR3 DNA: TGCAGTGCTAGAGCGAAGGGACTAGCGGGAGCGGGCAATGAGCAGTTCTTC
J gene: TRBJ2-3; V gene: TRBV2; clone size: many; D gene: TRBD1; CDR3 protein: CASSEGQGADTQYF; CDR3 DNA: TGTGCCAGCAGTGAAGGACAGGGAGCAGATACGCAGTATTTT
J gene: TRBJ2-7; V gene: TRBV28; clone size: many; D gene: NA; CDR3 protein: CASGRGTGSEQYF; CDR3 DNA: TGTGCCAGCGGTCGAGGGACGGGATCCGAGCAGTACTTC
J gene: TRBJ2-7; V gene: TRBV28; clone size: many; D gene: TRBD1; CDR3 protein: CASRPTGGYEQYF; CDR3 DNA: TGTGCCAGCAGACCGACAGGGGGGTACGAGCAGTACTTC
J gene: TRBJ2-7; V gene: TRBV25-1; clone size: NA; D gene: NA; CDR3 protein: CASSGGAGTHEQYF; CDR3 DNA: TGTGCCAGCAGTGGGGGGGCAGGGACTCACGAGCAGTACTTC
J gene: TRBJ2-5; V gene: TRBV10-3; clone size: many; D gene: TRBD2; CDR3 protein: CAISDFFASGRTEETQYF; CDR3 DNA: TGTGCCATCAGTGACTTTTTCGCTAGCGGGAGGACGGAAGAGACCCAGTACTTC
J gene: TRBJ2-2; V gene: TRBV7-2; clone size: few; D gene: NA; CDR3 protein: CASSLRGAAPNTGELFF; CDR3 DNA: TGTGCCAGCAGCTTAAGGGGGGCTGCGCCGAACACCGGGGAGCTGTTTTTT
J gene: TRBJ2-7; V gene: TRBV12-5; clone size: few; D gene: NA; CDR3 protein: CASGRIPLAPNYEQYF; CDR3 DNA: TGTGCTAGTGGGCGAATACCTCTAGCGCCAAACTACGAGCAGTACTTC
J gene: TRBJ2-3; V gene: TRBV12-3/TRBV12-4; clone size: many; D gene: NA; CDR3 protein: CASSITGTDTQYF; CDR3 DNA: TGTGCCAGCAGTATTACCGGTACAGATACGCAGTATTTT
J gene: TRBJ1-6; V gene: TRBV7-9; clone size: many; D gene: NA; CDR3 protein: CASSPRDNSPLHF; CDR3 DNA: TGTGCCAGCAGCCCCCGGGATAATTCACCCCTCCACTTT
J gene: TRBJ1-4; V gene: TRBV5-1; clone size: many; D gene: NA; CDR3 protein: CASSPGRTYTDEKLFF; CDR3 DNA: TGCGCCAGCAGCCCCGGCCGAACCTACACCGATGAAAAACTGTTTTTT
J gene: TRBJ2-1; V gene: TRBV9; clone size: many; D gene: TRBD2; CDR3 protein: CASSVGVAGGRNEQFF; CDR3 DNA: TGTGCCAGCAGCGTAGGGGTAGCGGGAGGCCGGAATGAGCAGTTCTTC
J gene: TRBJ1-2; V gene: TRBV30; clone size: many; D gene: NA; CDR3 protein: CAWSVSQALGYGYTF; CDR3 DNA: TGTGCCTGGAGTGTATCGCAGGCCCTTGGCTATGGCTACACCTTC
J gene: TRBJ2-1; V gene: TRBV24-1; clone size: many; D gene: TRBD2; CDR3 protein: CATSDSSGLSSYNEQFF; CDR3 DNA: TGTGCCACCAGTGATTCTAGCGGGCTCAGCTCCTACAATGAGCAGTTCTTC
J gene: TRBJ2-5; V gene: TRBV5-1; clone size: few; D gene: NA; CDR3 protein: CASSLSVTGTQETQYF; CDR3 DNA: TGCGCCAGCAGCTTGTCTGTCACGGGGACCCAAGAGACCCAGTACTTC
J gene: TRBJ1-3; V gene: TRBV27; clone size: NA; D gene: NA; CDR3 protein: CASSPPWIAGNTIYF; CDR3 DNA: TGTGCCAGCAGCCCACCCTGGATTGCGGGAAACACCATATATTTT
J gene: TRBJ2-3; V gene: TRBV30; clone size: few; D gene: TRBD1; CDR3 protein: CAWDDRGRWGRAFTDTQYF; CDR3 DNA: TGTGCCTGGGATGACAGGGGGCGCTGGGGGAGGGCCTTTACAGATACGCAGTATTTT
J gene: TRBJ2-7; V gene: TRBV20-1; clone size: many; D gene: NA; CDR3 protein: CSALGLPEQYF; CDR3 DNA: TGCAGTGCTCTCGGGCTTCCCGAGCAGTACTTC
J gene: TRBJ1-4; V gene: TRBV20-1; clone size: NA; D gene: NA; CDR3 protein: CSARPTLGGTNEKLFF; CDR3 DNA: TGCAGTGCTAGACCCACCCTCGGGGGGACTAATGAAAAACTGTTTTTT
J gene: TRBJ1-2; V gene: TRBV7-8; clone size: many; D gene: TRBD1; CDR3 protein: CASSFLLGMQGDGYTF; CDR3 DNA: TGTGCCAGCAGCTTCCTCCTAGGGATGCAGGGGGATGGCTACACCTTC
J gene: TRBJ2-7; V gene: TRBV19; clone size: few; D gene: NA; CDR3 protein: CASRPVAGYEQYF; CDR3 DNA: TGTGCCAGTAGACCGGTAGCAGGGTACGAGCAGTACTTC
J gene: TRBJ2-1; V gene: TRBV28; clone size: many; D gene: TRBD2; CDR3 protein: CASSWGLAGNEQFF; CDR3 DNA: TGTGCCAGCAGTTGGGGACTAGCAGGCAATGAGCAGTTCTTC
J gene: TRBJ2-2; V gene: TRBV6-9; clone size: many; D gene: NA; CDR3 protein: CASSPDSPMGTGELFF; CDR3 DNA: TGTGCCAGCAGCCCGGACTCGCCAATGGGTACCGGGGAGCTGTTTTTT
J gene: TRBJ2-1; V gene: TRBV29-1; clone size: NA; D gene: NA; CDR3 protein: CSVEGTEHYNEQFF; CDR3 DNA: TGCAGCGTTGAAGGGACAGAACACTACAATGAGCAGTTCTTC
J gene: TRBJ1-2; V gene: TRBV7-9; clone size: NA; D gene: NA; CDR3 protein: CASSLKNPGTGVIVGGYTF; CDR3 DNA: TGTGCCAGCAGCTTAAAGAACCCCGGGACTGGGGTCATTGTTGGTGGCTACACCTTC
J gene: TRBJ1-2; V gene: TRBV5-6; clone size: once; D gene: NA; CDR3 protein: CASSLLSGLSYGYTF; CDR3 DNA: TGTGCCAGCAGCTTACTTTCTGGGCTGTCCTATGGCTACACCTTC
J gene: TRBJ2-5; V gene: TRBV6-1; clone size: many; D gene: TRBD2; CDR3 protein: CASRLAGGPTGLQYF; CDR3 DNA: TGTGCCAGCAGACTAGCGGGAGGCCCAACCGGTCTTCAGTACTTC
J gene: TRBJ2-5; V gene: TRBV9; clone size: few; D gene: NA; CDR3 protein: CASSVALQETQYF; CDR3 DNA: TGTGCCAGCAGCGTAGCACTACAAGAGACCCAGTACTTC